These 23 T cell receptor beta chains were sequenced from one sample in a study of blood T cell repertoires in COVID-19. Using immunoSEQ multiplex PCR, the repertoire was profiled, and TCRdb retains in-frame clones only, with some absent. This sample has about 220,000 clones, with about nine tenths found just once. Sequencing used PBMCs or T cells enriched from blood (not recorded which). Receptor source: a woman aged 25 to 39 who had recovered from COVID-19.

The rearrangement uses TRBV10-3 and TRBJ1-2; unclear D gene. Trimming stripped 10 bases from V and 2 bases from J, with 14 bases between. This CDR3 spans 13 amino acids. Per germline, CDR1 ENHRY and CDR2 SYGVKD. The CDR3 DNA sequence: TGTGCCACCCAGGCGTCCGGAAACTATGGCTACACCTTC. Its translation is CATQASGNYGYTF.

The rearrangement links TRBV19 to TRBJ1-3; D is undetermined. There are 13 residues in the CDR3. Germline V CDR1 and CDR2: LNHDA, SQIVND (reference sequence). The germline V and J ends were trimmed by 6 bases and 0 bases, with 6 bases remaining between them. The CDR3 reads CASRTNSGNTIYF. The CDR3 bases are TGTGCCAGTAGGACTAACTCTGGAAACACCATATATTTT.

This clone was counted many times. V and J are TRBV7-2 and TRBJ2-3; 10 nucleotides match TRBD1. J lost 1 base, V lost 10 bases, and 14 bases had no gene match. This CDR3 has 17 amino acids. Germline CDR1 is SGHTA and CDR2 is FQGNSA. In DNA, the CDR3 is TGTGCCACGAAAGACAGGGGGCTTTGGACTGGCACAGATACGCAGTATTTT. Translated, it gives CATKDRGLWTGTDTQYF.

The rearrangement links TRBV5-3 to TRBJ2-1; 9 positions match TRBD1. TRBV5-3 is flagged as an ORF with uncertain function. The CDR3 is 16 residues long. The V and J ends lost 4 bases and 5 bases, in that order; junction bases with no gene match: 10. The CDR3 loop is CARSDPRDRDNNEQFF. The CDR3 DNA follows: TGTGCCAGAAGCGACCCCCGGGACAGGGACAACAATGAGCAGTTCTTC.

This chain joins TRBV18 and TRBJ1-2; no clear D gene. V lost 6 bases and J 2 bases, leaving 4 bases between the germline ends. This CDR3 has 11 amino acids. Germline lookup yields CDR1 KGHSH and CDR2 LQKENI. The CDR3 bases are TGTGCCAGCTCCCTCAACTATGGCTACACCTTC. Protein product: CASSLNYGYTF.

V is TRBV29-1 and J is TRBJ1-1, with 9 nucleotides matching TRBD1. From germline, CDR1 is SQVTM and CDR2 ANQGSEA. The CDR3 extends over 13 amino acids. Losses at the gene ends were 7 bases for V and 3 bases for J; bases not matched to a gene: 6. CDR3 nucleotides: TGCAGCGGCCGACAGGGGGACTACACTGAAGCTTTCTTT. Protein: CSGRQGDYTEAFF.

The V gene is TRBV19, the J gene TRBJ1-5; perhaps TRBD1 as D (5 bases). Trimming cost V 3 bases and J 5 bases, with 11 bases left between them. This CDR3 has 14 residues. CDR1 is LNHDA, CDR2 SQIVND, per germline (reference sequence). The CDR3 sequence is CASSMRGGDQPQHF. For the CDR3, the DNA is TGTGCCAGTAGTATGAGGGGAGGGGATCAGCCCCAGCATTTT.

The chain carries TRBV7-3 and TRBJ2-2; D is perhaps TRBD1 (6 bases). Germline V gives CDR1 SGHTA, CDR2 FQGTGA. The CDR3 extends over 14 amino acids. The ends were cut back, 2 bases at V and 5 bases at J, with 9 bases in the middle. In nucleotides, the CDR3 is TGTGCCAGCAGCTTAGCGGACAGAACCGGGGAGCTGTTTTTT. Protein: CASSLADRTGELFF.

The chain joins TRBV2 to TRBJ2-1, with a possible D match to TRBD2 (5 bases). The CDR3 covers 17 residues. CDR1 and CDR2 from the germline V gene are SNHLY and FYNNEI. Trimming shortened V by 3 bases and J by 4 bases, and 19 bases separated the two germline ends. The CDR3 nucleotides read TGTGCCAGCAGTGACCAACTAGTGTCCCTAAATTACAATGAGCAGTTCTTC. Residues: CASSDQLVSLNYNEQFF.

The rearrangement joins TRBV4-3 to TRBJ1-3; 10 bases match TRBD1. This CDR3 comprises 18 residues. V shed 4 bases, J shed 3 bases, and the junction held 12 bases outside the gene matches. CDR1 and CDR2 from the germline V gene are LGHNA and YSLEER. The chain's CDR3 is CASSPGQGKWGRGNTIYF. The CDR3, as DNA: TGCGCCAGCAGCCCGGGACAGGGGAAGTGGGGTCGTGGAAACACCATATATTTT.

This sequence joins TRBV19 and TRBJ2-5, with 8 bases identical to TRBD1. This CDR3 region has 15 residues. The germline gives CDR1 LNHDA, CDR2 SQIVND (reference sequence). V was pared by 3 bases and J by 2 bases, with 5 bases of the junction left unmatched. CDR3 in DNA: TGTGCCAGTAGTATCATTCGGACAGGGCAAGAGACCCAGTACTTC. Translating it yields CASSIIRTGQETQYF.

The chain joins TRBV2 to TRBJ2-5; D ambiguous. CDR1 and CDR2 (germline): SNHLY, FYNNEI. The CDR3 has 12 amino acids. The V end lost 5 bases, the J end lost 1 base, and 5 bases lay between the germline ends. CDR3 bases: TGTGCCAGCAGTTGGGCCCAAGAGACCCAGTACTTC. Translating it yields CASSWAQETQYF.

The V call is TRBV12-3 or TRBV12-4, the J call TRBJ1-5; D is undetermined. This CDR3 is 13 amino acids long. V gave up 6 bases and J gave up 0 bases, with 6 bases separating them. CDR3 loop: CASSPRSNQPQHF. The CDR3 DNA is TGTGCCAGCAGCCCTCGTAGCAATCAGCCCCAGCATTTT.

The chain couples TRBV7-9 to TRBJ2-7; 8 bases align to TRBD2. This CDR3 has 14 amino acids. Germline V CDR1 and CDR2: SEHNR, FQNEAQ (reference sequence). The V segment lost 5 bases and the J segment 2 bases; nucleotides outside the gene matches: 5. This chain's CDR3 is CASSPTSVTYEQYF. The CDR3 bases are TGTGCCAGCAGCCCGACTAGCGTTACCTACGAGCAGTACTTC.

The rearrangement joins TRBV5-5 to TRBJ2-1, with a weak D call TRBD2 (5 bases). Germline CDR1 reads SGHKS; CDR2 reads YYEKEE (reference sequence). The V end lost 2 bases, the J end lost 2 bases, and 14 bases lay between the germline ends. This CDR3 spans 16 amino acids. CDR3 protein: CASSLIVGAAYNEQFF. CDR3 sequence (DNA): TGTGCCAGCAGCTTAATAGTCGGAGCGGCCTACAATGAGCAGTTCTTC.

The chain uses TRBV9 and TRBJ2-2; weak D call: TRBD2 (5 bases). With 0 bases removed from V and 3 bases from J, the gap between germline ends came to 6 bases. The CDR3 covers 14 residues. Per the germline V gene, CDR1 is SGDLS and CDR2 is YYNGEE. CDR3 amino acids: CASSVAGDTGELFF. The CDR3 DNA sequence: TGTGCCAGCAGCGTAGCCGGGGACACCGGGGAGCTGTTTTTT.

The chain couples TRBV18 to TRBJ1-3, with a possible D match to TRBD1 (6 bases). The CDR3 loop spans 15 amino acids. Per the germline V gene, CDR1 is KGHSH and CDR2 is LQKENI. V dropped 3 bases and J dropped 3 bases, with 12 bases sitting between them. The CDR3 loop reads CASSPAGVYGNTIYF. CDR3 nucleotide sequence: TGTGCCAGCTCACCCGCAGGGGTCTATGGAAACACCATATATTTT.

The genes are TRBV11-3 and TRBJ2-3; a possible D gene is TRBD1 (5 bases). Trimming removed 1 base from V and 1 base from J, with 9 bases in between. The CDR3 sequence is 15 residues long. Germline CDR1 is SGHNT and CDR2 is YENEEA. The chain's CDR3 is CASSLGQLGTDTQYF. CDR3 nucleotides: TGTGCCAGCAGCTTAGGACAGCTAGGCACAGATACGCAGTATTTT.

V usage is TRBV7-6 and J usage is TRBJ1-3, with D unresolved. Germline V gene lookup returns CDR1 SGHVS and CDR2 FNYEAQ. This CDR3 comprises 14 residues. V was pared by 0 bases and J by 4 bases, with 7 bases between. This chain's CDR3 is CASSLADGGNTIYF. In nucleotides, the CDR3 is TGTGCCAGCAGCTTAGCAGATGGCGGAAACACCATATATTTT.

This clone has only one observation. The V and J genes are TRBV7-9 and TRBJ2-2, with 8 bases identical to TRBD2. Germline V CDR1 and CDR2: SEHNR, FQNEAQ (reference sequence). The CDR3 loop spans 16 amino acids. Trimming cost V 5 bases and J 4 bases; bases outside gene matches: 9. This CDR3 reads CASSPSGGGGTGELFF. The CDR3 bases are TGTGCCAGCAGCCCGAGCGGGGGTGGCGGCACCGGGGAGCTGTTTTTT.

The chain carries TRBV7-2 and TRBJ1-2, with D perhaps matching TRBD1 (6 bases). The CDR3 runs to 13 residues. Per germline, CDR1 SGHTA and CDR2 FQGNSA. The V gene lost 7 bases and the J gene lost 4 bases, with 13 bases spanning the gap. CDR3 DNA: TGTGCCAGCAATCTGCAAGGGGGCTATGGCTACACCTTC. Its translation is CASNLQGGYGYTF.

Points on this clone: The sample has other DNA sequences that encode this CDR3 too. The V gene is TRBV7-2, the J gene TRBJ2-1; 9 bases are shared with TRBD2. CDR1 is SGHTA and CDR2 is FQGNSA in the germline V gene. Losses at the gene ends were 5 bases for V and 0 bases for J; bases not matched to a gene: 5. The CDR3 covers 16 residues. As DNA, the CDR3 is TGTGCCAGCAGCCTGCTAGCGGGGAGCTCCTACAATGAGCAGTTCTTC. It specifies CASSLLAGSSYNEQFF.

This chain joins TRBV15 and TRBJ2-1; 9 nucleotides agree with TRBD1. V shed 1 base and J 7 bases; nucleotides not matched to a gene: 8. Germline V CDR1 and CDR2: LNHNV, YYDKDF (reference sequence). The CDR3 consists of 16 residues. The CDR3 DNA reads TGTGCCACCAGCAGAGTGGGACAGGGAAGAACGAATGAGCAGTTCTTC. Amino acids: CATSRVGQGRTNEQFF.